This T cell receptor (beta chain) is from a study of radiation and T cells in renal cell carcinoma. Looking at the study overall: Nephrectomy followed 15 Gy stereotactic body radiation by 4 weeks.

The study's findings and limits: Top tumor clonotypes rose in blood 2 weeks post-radiation, then contracted. Without pretreatment biopsies, baseline tumor clonotype presence was undetermined.

This table comes from immunoSEQ multiplex PCR, and its TCRdb copy is limited to in-frame clones, with some not included. This table has 100,000 to 150,000 clones, around 85% appearing once. Time point of the sample: blood 2 weeks post-SBRT. Treatment defined: 15 Gy SBRT to primary tumor, nephrectomy 4 weeks later. The patient's renal cell carcinoma had clear cell pathology. Between the trimmed V and J ends, which lost 2 bases and 4 bases, there was a span of 14 bases. CDR1 and CDR2 from the germline V gene are LNHDA and SQIVND (reference sequence). This CDR3 comprises 15 residues. Turning to this clone: Its antigen is still unknown.

The chain has TRBV19 and TRBJ1-2; D gene uncertain. This clonotype was sampled from a man between 45 and 60 years old with renal cell carcinoma. The specimen comprised blood, sampled from a patient whose treatment included radiotherapy and nephrectomy. CDR3 in DNA: TGTGCCAGTAGTATACCTGACACGGGATTCTATGGCTACACCTTC. Translating gives CASSIPDTGFYGYTF.